This T cell receptor beta chain stems from a study of neurological immune-mediated disorders. Healthy controls were blood bank volunteers in Maryland, USA. Sorted libraries came from about a million CD4+ or CD8+ T cells. The team produced cDNA through 5'RACE using 10-nucleotide random UMIs. In TCRdb, the 5' RACE reads were re-called with MiXCR into one record per CDR3 protein. The sample consists of about 39,000 distinct CDR3 sequences, approximately 7.2% of them appearing once. This CDR3 contains 16 residues. The germline V gene encodes CDR1 LNHDA and CDR2 SQIVND (reference sequence). After removal of 7 bases from V and 0 bases from J, the junction contained 6 bases not matched to a gene.

The sequence derives from a middle-aged man in good health. The material sequenced was CD4+ T cells from blood. The chain has TRBV19 and TRBJ1-5; 10 nucleotides match TRBD1. CDR3 coding DNA: TGTGCCAGTAAGACAGGGGGCCTTTATAGCAATCAGCCCCAGCATTTT. It yields the protein CASKTGGLYSNQPQHF.